This T cell receptor (beta chain) is drawn from a study of T cell changes during pregnancy in multiple sclerosis. This clone showed up just once. Measured with immunoSEQ multiplex PCR; TCRdb has only the in-frame clones, and not every one. The table shows about 46,000 clones, with 85% to 95% occurring only once. The V and J ends lost 3 bases and 3 bases, in that order; junction bases with no gene match: 5. CDR1 is SGDLS, CDR2 YYNGEE, per germline. This CDR3 comprises 15 residues. The receptor's source is a female donor with multiple sclerosis, enrolled in a pregnancy study. The gene calls are TRBV9 and TRBJ2-1; 8 bases align to TRBD1. The sequencing here drew on CD8+ T cells from peripheral blood mononuclear cells, taken in the first trimester of pregnancy. The chain's CDR3 is CASSAGQAFYNEQFF. The CDR3 nucleotides read TGTGCCAGCAGCGCGGGACAGGCGTTCTACAATGAGCAGTTCTTC.